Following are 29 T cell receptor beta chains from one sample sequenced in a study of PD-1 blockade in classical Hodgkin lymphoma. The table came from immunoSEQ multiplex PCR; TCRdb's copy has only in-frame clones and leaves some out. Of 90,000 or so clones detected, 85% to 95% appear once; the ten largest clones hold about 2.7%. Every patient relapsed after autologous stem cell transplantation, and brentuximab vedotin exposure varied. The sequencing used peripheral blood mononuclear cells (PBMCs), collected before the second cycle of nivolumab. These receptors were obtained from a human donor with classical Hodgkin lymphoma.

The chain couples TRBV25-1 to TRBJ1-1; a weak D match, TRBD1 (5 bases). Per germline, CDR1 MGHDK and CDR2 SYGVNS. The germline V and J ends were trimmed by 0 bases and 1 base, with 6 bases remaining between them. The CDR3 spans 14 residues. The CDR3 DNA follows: TGTGCCAGCAGTGAATACAGGGCGAACACTGAAGCTTTCTTT. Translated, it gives CASSEYRANTEAFF. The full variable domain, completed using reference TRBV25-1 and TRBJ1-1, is EADIYQTPRYLVIGTGKKITLECSQTMGHDKMYWYQQDPGMELHLIHYSYGVNSTEKGDLSSESTVSRIRTEHFPLTLESARPSHTSQYLCASSEYRANTEAFFGQGTRLTVV.

The CDR3 sequence: CASSLASGTSGGTQYF. The CDR3, as DNA: TGTGCCAGCAGCTTAGCTTCCGGGACTAGCGGCGGGACCCAGTACTTC. This sequence joins TRBV11-3 and TRBJ2-5; 11 bases agree with TRBD2. Germline-derived CDR1 and CDR2 are SGHNT and YENEEA. This CDR3 is 16 amino acids long. Losses at the gene ends were 1 base for V and 7 bases for J; bases not matched to a gene: 8. The full variable domain, its missing parts supplied by reference TRBV11-3 and TRBJ2-5, is EAGVVQSPRYKIIEKKQPVAFWCNPISGHNTLYWYLQNLGQGPELLIRYENEEAVDDSQLPKDRFSAERLKGVDSTLKIQPAELGDSAVYLCASSLASGTSGGTQYFGPGTRLLVL.

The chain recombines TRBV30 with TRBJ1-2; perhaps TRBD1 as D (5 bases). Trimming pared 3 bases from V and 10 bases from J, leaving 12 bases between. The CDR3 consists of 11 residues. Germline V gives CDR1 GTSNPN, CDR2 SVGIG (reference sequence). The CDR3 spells CAWRRGRDYTF. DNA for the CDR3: TGTGCCTGGAGGAGGGGACGGGACTACACCTTC.

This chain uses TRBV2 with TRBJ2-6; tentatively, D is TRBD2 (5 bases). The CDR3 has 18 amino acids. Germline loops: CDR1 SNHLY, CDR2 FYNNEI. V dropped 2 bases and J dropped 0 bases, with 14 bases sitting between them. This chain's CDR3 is CASSETGGGSSGANVLTF. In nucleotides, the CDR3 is TGTGCCAGCAGTGAAACCGGAGGTGGATCCTCTGGGGCCAACGTCCTGACTTTC.

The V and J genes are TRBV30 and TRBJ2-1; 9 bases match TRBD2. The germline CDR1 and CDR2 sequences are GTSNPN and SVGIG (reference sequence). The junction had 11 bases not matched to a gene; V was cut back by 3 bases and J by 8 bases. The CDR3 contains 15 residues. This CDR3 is CAWSPGIAGEDEQFF. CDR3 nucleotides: TGTGCCTGGAGCCCGGGGATAGCGGGAGAGGATGAGCAGTTCTTC.

The CDR3 coding sequence is TGTGCCAGCAGCCAAGGTCAGGGGAGGACCCAGTACTTC. Amino acid sequence: CASSQGQGRTQYF. The gene calls are TRBV14 and TRBJ2-5; possible D gene TRBD1, 6 bases. The CDR3 length is 13 residues. With 1 base removed from V and 7 bases from J, the gap between germline ends came to 10 bases. CDR1 is SGHDN, CDR2 FVKESK, per germline.

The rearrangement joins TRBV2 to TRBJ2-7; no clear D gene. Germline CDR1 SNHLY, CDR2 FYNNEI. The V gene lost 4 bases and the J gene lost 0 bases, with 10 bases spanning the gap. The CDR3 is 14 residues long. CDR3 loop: CASSGTVISYEQYF. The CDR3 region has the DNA TGTGCCAGCAGTGGAACCGTAATCTCCTACGAGCAGTACTTC.

CDR3 residues: CATSRDLGTGFNEQYF. Here the CDR3 DNA reads TGTGCCACCAGCAGAGATCTAGGGACAGGGTTTAACGAGCAGTACTTC. The chain employs TRBV15 and TRBJ2-7; TRBD1 agrees at 9 bases. Germline V gene sequence: CDR1 LNHNV, CDR2 YYDKDF (reference sequence). Losses at the gene ends were 0 bases for V and 5 bases for J; bases not matched to a gene: 8. CDR3 length equals 16 residues.

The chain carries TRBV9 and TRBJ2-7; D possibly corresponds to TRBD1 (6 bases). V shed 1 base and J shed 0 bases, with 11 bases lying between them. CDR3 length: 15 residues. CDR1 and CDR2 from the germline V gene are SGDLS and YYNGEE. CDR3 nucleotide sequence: TGTGCCAGCAGCGTAAGAGGGACAAGCTCCTACGAGCAGTACTTC. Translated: CASSVRGTSSYEQYF.

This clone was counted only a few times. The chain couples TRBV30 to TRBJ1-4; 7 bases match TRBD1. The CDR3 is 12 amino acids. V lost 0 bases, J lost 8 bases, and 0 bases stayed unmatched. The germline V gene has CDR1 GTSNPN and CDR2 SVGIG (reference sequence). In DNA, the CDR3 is TGTGCCTGGAGTGTACAGGGGGAAAAACTGTTTTTT. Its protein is CAWSVQGEKLFF.

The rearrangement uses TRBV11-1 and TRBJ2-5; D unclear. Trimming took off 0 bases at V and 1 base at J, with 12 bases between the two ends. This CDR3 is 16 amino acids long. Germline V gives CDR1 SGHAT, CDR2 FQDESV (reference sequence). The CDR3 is CASSLARGSFQETQYF. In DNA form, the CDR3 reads TGTGCCAGCAGCTTAGCGCGAGGCAGTTTCCAAGAGACCCAGTACTTC.

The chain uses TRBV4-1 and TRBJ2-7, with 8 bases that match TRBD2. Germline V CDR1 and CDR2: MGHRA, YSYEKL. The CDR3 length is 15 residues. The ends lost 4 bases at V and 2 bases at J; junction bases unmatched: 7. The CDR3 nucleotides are TGCGCCAGCAGCCCCCGGGGGGGCCAGACCTACGAGCAGTACTTC. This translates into CASSPRGGQTYEQYF.

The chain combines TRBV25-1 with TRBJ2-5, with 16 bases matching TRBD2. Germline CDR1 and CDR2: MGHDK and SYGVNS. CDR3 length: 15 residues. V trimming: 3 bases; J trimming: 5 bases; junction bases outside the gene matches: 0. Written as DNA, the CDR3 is TGTGCCAGCAGTGAGGGACTAGCGGGAGGGGAGACCCAGTACTTC. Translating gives CASSEGLAGGETQYF.

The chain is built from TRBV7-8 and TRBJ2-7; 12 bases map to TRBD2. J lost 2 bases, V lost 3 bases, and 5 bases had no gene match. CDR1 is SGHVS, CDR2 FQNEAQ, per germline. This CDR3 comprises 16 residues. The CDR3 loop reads CASSLETSGSPYEQYF. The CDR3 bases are TGTGCCAGCAGCTTGGAGACTAGCGGGAGCCCCTACGAGCAGTACTTC.

CDR3 DNA sequence: TGTGCCATCAGTGTTGGGCACGGGGATAGTTTTATGGATACGCAGTATTTT. Its translation is CAISVGHGDSFMDTQYF. The chain couples TRBV10-3 to TRBJ2-3; D might be TRBD2 (5 bases). Germline CDR1 is ENHRY and CDR2 is SYGVKD. Trimming took off 4 bases at V and 6 bases at J, with 23 bases between the two ends. The CDR3 sequence is 17 residues long.

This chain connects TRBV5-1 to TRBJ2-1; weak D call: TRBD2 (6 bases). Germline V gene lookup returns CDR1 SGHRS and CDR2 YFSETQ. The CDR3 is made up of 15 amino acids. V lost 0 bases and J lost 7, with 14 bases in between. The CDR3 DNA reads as TGCGCCAGCAGCTTGGACAGGCCACGGGAGAATGAGCAGTTCTTC. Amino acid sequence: CASSLDRPRENEQFF.

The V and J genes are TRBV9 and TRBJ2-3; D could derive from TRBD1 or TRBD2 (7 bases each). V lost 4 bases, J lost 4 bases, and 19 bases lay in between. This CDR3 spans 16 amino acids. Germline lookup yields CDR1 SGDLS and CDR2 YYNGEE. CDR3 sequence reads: CASSTYQGGPSDTQYF. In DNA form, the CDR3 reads TGTGCCAGCAGCACCTATCAGGGGGGGCCCTCAGATACGCAGTATTTT.

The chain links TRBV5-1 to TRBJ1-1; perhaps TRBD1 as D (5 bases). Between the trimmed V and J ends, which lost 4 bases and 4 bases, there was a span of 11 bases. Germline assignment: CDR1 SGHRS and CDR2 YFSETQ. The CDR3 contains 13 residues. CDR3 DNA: TGCGCCAGCAGCGCCGGGACGAGCACTGAAGCTTTCTTT. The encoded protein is CASSAGTSTEAFF. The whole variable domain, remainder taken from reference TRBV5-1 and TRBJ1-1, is KAGVTQTPRYLIKTRGQQVTLSCSPISGHRSVSWYQQTPGQGLQFLFEYFSETQRNKGNFPGRFSGRQFSNSRSEMNVSTLELGDSALYLCASSAGTSTEAFFGQGTRLTVV.

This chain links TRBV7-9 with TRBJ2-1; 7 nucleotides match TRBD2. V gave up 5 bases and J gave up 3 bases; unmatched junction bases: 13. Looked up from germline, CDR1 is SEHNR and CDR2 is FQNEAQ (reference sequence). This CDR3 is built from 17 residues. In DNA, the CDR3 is TGTGCCAGCAGCCGCCGGACGGGCGGGAGAGGCTACAATGAGCAGTTCTTC. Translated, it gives CASSRRTGGRGYNEQFF.

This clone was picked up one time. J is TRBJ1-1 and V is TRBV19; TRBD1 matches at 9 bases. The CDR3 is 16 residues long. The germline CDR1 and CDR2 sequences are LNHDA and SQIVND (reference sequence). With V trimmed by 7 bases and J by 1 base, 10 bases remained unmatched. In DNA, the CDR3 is TGTGCCAGTACCAAAACTCCGGGACAGGGGAACACTGAAGCTTTCTTT. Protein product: CASTKTPGQGNTEAFF.

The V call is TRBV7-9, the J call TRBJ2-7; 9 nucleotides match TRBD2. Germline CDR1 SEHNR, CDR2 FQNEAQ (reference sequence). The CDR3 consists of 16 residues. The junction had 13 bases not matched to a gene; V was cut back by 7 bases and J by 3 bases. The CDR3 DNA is TGTGCCAGCACCTCCCCGCGGATTAGCGGGAGCTACGAGCAGTACTTC. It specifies CASTSPRISGSYEQYF.

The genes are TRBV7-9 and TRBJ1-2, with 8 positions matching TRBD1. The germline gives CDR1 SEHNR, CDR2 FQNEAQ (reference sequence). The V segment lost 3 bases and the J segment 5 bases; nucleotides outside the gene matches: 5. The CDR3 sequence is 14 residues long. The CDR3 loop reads CASSLNTGGYGYTF. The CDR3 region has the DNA TGTGCCAGCAGCTTGAACACAGGGGGATATGGCTACACCTTC.

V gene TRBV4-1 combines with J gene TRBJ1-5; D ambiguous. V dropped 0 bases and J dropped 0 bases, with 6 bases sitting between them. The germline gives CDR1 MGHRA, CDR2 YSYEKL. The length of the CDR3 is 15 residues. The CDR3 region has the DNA TGCGCCAGCAGCCAAGAAGGTGGTAGCAATCAGCCCCAGCATTTT. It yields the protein CASSQEGGSNQPQHF.

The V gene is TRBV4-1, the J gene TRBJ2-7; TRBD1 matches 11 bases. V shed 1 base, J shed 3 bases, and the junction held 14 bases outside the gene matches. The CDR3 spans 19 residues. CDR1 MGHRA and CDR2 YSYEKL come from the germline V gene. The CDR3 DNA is TGCGCCAGCAGCCAAGTCACGGACAGGGGGCACGAGAAATTCTACGAGCAGTACTTC. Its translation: CASSQVTDRGHEKFYEQYF.

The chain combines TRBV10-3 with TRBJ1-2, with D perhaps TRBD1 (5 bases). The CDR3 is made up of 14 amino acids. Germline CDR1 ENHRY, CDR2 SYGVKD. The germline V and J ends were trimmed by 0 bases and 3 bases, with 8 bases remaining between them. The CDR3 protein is CAISESGRHYGYTF. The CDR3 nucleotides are TGTGCCATCAGTGAGTCGGGACGGCACTATGGCTACACCTTC.

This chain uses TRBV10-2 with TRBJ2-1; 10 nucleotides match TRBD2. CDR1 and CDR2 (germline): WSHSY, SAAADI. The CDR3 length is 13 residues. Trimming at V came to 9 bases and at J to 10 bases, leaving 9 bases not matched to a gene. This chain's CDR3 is CASSGGMTREQFF. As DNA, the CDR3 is TGCGCCAGTAGCGGGGGGATGACACGGGAGCAGTTCTTC.

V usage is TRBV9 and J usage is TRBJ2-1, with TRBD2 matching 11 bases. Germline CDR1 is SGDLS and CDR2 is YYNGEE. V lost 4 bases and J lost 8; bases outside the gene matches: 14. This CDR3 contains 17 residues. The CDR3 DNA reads TGTGCCAGCAGCCGTAGCGGGAGGGGGCTTCCGAATGATGAGCAGTTCTTC. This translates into CASSRSGRGLPNDEQFF.

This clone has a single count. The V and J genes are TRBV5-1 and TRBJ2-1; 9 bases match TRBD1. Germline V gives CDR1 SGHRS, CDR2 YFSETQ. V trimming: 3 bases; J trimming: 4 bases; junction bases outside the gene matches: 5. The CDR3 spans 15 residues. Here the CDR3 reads CASSWGQGVYNEQFF. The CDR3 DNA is TGCGCCAGCAGCTGGGGACAGGGAGTATACAATGAGCAGTTCTTC.

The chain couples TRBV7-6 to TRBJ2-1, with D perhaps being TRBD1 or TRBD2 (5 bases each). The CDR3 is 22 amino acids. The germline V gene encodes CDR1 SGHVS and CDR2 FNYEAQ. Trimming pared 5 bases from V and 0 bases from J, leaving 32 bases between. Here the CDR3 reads CASSPPIDLRDPSSSSYNEQFF. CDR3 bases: TGTGCCAGCAGCCCCCCAATAGACCTCCGGGACCCATCGTCGAGCTCCTACAATGAGCAGTTCTTC.